This TCR beta chain was recorded in a study of OX40 agonist ivuxolimab in advanced cancers. Findings and limits, study-wide: Partly responding patients at 0.1-3.0 mg/kg showed some of the smallest clonal expansion.

Assay used: immunoSEQ multiplex PCR; TCRdb lists only in-frame clones, some missing. Of 75,000 to 95,000 clones listed, roughly 90% are singletons. Per germline, CDR1 LNHDA and CDR2 SQIVND (reference sequence). With 3 bases removed from V and 5 bases from J, the gap between germline ends came to 13 bases. The CDR3 totals 15 residues. In regard to this clone: Antigen specificity is unknown.

This rearrangement joins TRBV19 to TRBJ2-2; D might be TRBD1 (6 bases). This TCR came from an adult with an advanced solid tumor such as melanoma, head and neck, liver or kidney cancer. This material consisted of CD4+ or CD8+ T cells sorted from blood, taken in a trial of the OX40 agonist ivuxolimab. CDR3 DNA sequence: TGTGCCAGTAGTATTTCCAGGGGATATACCGGGGAGCTGTTTTTT. This sequence encodes CASSISRGYTGELFF.